This T cell receptor beta chain stems from a study of CD8+ T cells in alopecia areata. Notes on the study in general: Sequencing of scalp tissue also captures the resident alphabeta T cells of normal skin.

With regard to this clone: Its antigen is currently unknown.

CDR3 length equals 14 residues. CDR1 SQVTM and CDR2 ANQGSEA come from the germline V gene. Trimming cost V 3 bases and J 9 bases; bases outside gene matches: 6. RNA extraction and reverse transcription yielded cDNA as sequencing template. Repertoires were generated with immunoSEQ multiplex PCR, while TCRdb's copy carries only in-frame clones and drops some. This table holds some 150,000 clones, around 83% found once. Treatment specified: oral pan-JAK inhibitor, 5-10 mg twice daily. Sample: CD8+ T cells sorted from blood, taken at week 4, from a patient treated with tofacitinib. The rearrangement links TRBV29-1 to TRBJ2-1, with 12 positions matching TRBD2. The clonotype originates from a human donor with alopecia areata. The CDR3 sequence is CSVETGLAGGEQFF. CDR3 sequence (DNA): TGCAGCGTTGAGACGGGACTAGCGGGTGGTGAGCAGTTCTTC.